The rows below give T cell receptor beta chains drawn from one sample of a study of blood T cell repertoires in COVID-19. TCRdb's table, derived via immunoSEQ multiplex PCR, lists solely in-frame clones and lacks some. The table has about 38,000 clones, roughly 80% seen once. Sequencing was carried out using peripheral blood. The receptor set was obtained from a man aged 50-60 years with active COVID-19. Each CDR3 is given with its conserved first and last residue. A D gene is named only where the DNA matches it firmly. Size is stated for part of the rows, as once, few or many counts, or as a class when the clone is expanded.

j_call,v_call,clone_size,cdr3_length,d_call,cdr3_nt,cdr3_aa
TRBJ2-3,TRBV10-3,.,14,TRBD2,TGTGCCTCAAGGACTAGCGGTAGCACAGATACGCAGTATTTT,CASRTSGSTDTQYF
TRBJ2-3,TRBV5-1,.,15,.,TGCGCCAGCAGCTTGGGGCAGCGGAGGTCGGATACGCAGTATTTT,CASSLGQRRSDTQYF
TRBJ2-5,TRBV29-1,.,12,TRBD1,TGCAGCGCCGGGACAGGGAAGGAGACCCAGTACTTC,CSAGTGKETQYF
TRBJ1-1,TRBV9,.,16,.,TGTGCCAGCAGCCCCCGGCTGGGGCTTCAGAACACTGAAGCTTTCTTT,CASSPRLGLQNTEAFF
TRBJ1-1,TRBV3-1/TRBV3-2,.,13,.,TGTGCCAGCAGCCAAGTCGGGGACACTGAAGCTTTCTTT,CASSQVGDTEAFF
TRBJ2-7,TRBV7-6,.,16,TRBD2,TGTGCCAGCAGCCCGGGACTAGCGGGGGGGCTCTACGAGCAGTACTTC,CASSPGLAGGLYEQYF
TRBJ1-5,TRBV28,few,13,.,TGTGCCAGCAGTTTACCACTCAATCAGCCCCAGCATTTT,CASSLPLNQPQHF
TRBJ2-1,TRBV6-2/TRBV6-3,.,15,.,TGTGCCAGCAGTTACTGGAGCAGCTACCAAGATGAGCAGTTCTTC,CASSYWSSYQDEQFF
TRBJ1-1,TRBV23-1,.,20,TRBD1,TGCGCCAGCAGCGGCCTCGGCCTCAGGACAGGGGGCAATCCCCACACTGAAGCTTTCTTT,CASSGLGLRTGGNPHTEAFF
TRBJ2-7,TRBV10-3,.,13,TRBD2,TGTGCCATCTCTGGGCTAGCGGGGGACGAGCAGTACTTC,CAISGLAGDEQYF
TRBJ2-7,TRBV6-2/TRBV6-3,.,14,.,TGTGCCAGCAGTTACTTGGGGGGAGTCTACGAGCAGTACTTC,CASSYLGGVYEQYF
TRBJ2-1,TRBV15,.,17,.,TGTGCCACCAGCAGAGATCGAGGAGCGGGTCAAAACAATGAGCAGTTCTTC,CATSRDRGAGQNNEQFF
TRBJ2-5,TRBV6-6,once,13,.,TGTGCCACCTCTGGAGGGGCCCAAGAGACCCAGTACTTC,CATSGGAQETQYF
TRBJ2-7,TRBV11-2,.,16,.,TGTGCCAGCAGCTTCAGTCGACAGGAGGCCCGGCGGGAGCAGTACTTC,CASSFSRQEARREQYF
TRBJ2-1,TRBV5-5,.,15,TRBD2,TGTGCCAGCAGCTCGCGGGGGGAAATATACAATGAGCAGTTCTTC,CASSSRGEIYNEQFF
TRBJ1-2,TRBV18,few,13,TRBD1,TGTGCCAGCTCGCCAGGACAGGGGGATGGCTACACCTTC,CASSPGQGDGYTF
TRBJ1-5,TRBV30,.,13,.,TGTGCCTGGCTGGGCGGGGGGTATCAGCCCCAGCATTTT,CAWLGGGYQPQHF
TRBJ2-3,TRBV6-2/TRBV6-3,.,18,.,TGTGCCAGCAGTTACGCCACAAGGAGGCAAACGAGCACAGATACGCAGTATTTT,CASSYATRRQTSTDTQYF
TRBJ2-1,TRBV24-1,few,15,.,TGTGCCACCAGGGGTGGTCCTTCGGGGTACAATGAGCAGTTCTTC,CATRGGPSGYNEQFF
TRBJ2-5,TRBV5-5,.,14,TRBD2,TGTGCCAGCAGCTTTAGCGGGGGTATAGAGACCCAGTACTTC,CASSFSGGIETQYF
TRBJ1-2,TRBV28,.,14,.,TGTGCCAGCAGTCCGTCGACACAGATCTATGGCTACACCTTC,CASSPSTQIYGYTF
TRBJ2-7,TRBV4-2,.,16,.,TGTGCCAGCAGCCCAGGGTTGGGAACTCACCCCTACGAGCAGTACTTC,CASSPGLGTHPYEQYF
TRBJ1-3,TRBV19,.,16,TRBD1,TGTGCCAGTAGCCGACAGGGAAGGGGAGAAGGAAACACCATATATTTT,CASSRQGRGEGNTIYF
TRBJ2-1,TRBV15,.,11,TRBD1,TGTGCCACCAGCAGTCGGGACAGGGCGTTCTTC,CATSSRDRAFF
TRBJ1-1,TRBV21-1,few,15,.,TGTGCCAGCAGCAACGGACAGGGGGGGGTCACTGAAGCTTTCTTT,CASSNGQGGVTEAFF
TRBJ2-7,TRBV6-6,.,15,.,TGTGCCAGCAGTCGACTAGCAGGGGTTCCCTACGAGCAGTACTTC,CASSRLAGVPYEQYF
TRBJ1-1,TRBV2,.,14,TRBD1,TGTGCCAGCATATGGGACAGGGGGTACACTGAAGCTTTCTTT,CASIWDRGYTEAFF
TRBJ1-5,TRBV7-6,.,14,.,TGTGCCAGCAGCTTGACAGATAGCAATCAGCCCCAGCATTTT,CASSLTDSNQPQHF
TRBJ2-3,TRBV7-2,few,15,TRBD2,TGTGCCAGCAGCCCACCCGGGGGGGCAAGAGATACGCAGTATTTT,CASSPPGGARDTQYF
TRBJ2-5,TRBV3-1/TRBV3-2,.,16,TRBD2,TGTGCCAGCAGTCAGGGGGGAGCTAGCGGGGAAGAGACCCAGTACTTC,CASSQGGASGEETQYF
TRBJ2-3,TRBV4-3,.,16,TRBD1,TGCGCCAGCAGCCAAGATAGGGCAGGGGGCGCGGATACGCAGTATTTT,CASSQDRAGGADTQYF
TRBJ1-2,TRBV6-5,.,12,.,TGTGCCACAGGTTCCAGATCCTATGGCTACACCTTC,CATGSRSYGYTF
TRBJ2-5,TRBV5-1,once,16,.,TGCGCCAGCAGCAGGATACTACCGGGGGTGGTAAAGACCCAGTACTTC,CASSRILPGVVKTQYF
TRBJ2-7,TRBV27,.,13,TRBD1,TGTGCCAGCAGGAACTTACAGGGGCCAAGGGAGTACTTC,CASRNLQGPREYF
TRBJ1-1,TRBV11-2,.,13,.,TGTGCCAGCAGCTTAGACAGGAACACTGAAGCTTTCTTT,CASSLDRNTEAFF
TRBJ2-5,TRBV7-9,.,14,.,TGTGCCAGCAGCTTAGATGGCGGCACGATGACCCAGTACTTC,CASSLDGGTMTQYF
TRBJ2-1,TRBV5-6,few,16,TRBD1,TGTGCCAGCAGCTTGGCCGGGACAGAGTTTTACAATGAGCAGTTCTTC,CASSLAGTEFYNEQFF
TRBJ2-3,TRBV5-4,.,16,.,TGTGCCAGCAGCTTCTTTCGCGGGGCTGGAACAGATACGCAGTATTTT,CASSFFRGAGTDTQYF
TRBJ2-7,TRBV4-1,few,17,TRBD1,TGCGCCAGCAGCCAAGACCTTGGGACAGGGGCCGGGAACGAGCAGTACTTC,CASSQDLGTGAGNEQYF
TRBJ1-1,TRBV6-5,.,14,.,TGTGCCAGCAGTTACGGGAGCATGAACACTGAAGCTTTCTTT,CASSYGSMNTEAFF
TRBJ2-1,TRBV18,.,15,TRBD2,TGTGCCAGCTCCCCCCCGGGGGGGCTTCACAATGAGCAGTTCTTC,CASSPPGGLHNEQFF
TRBJ2-1,TRBV12-3/TRBV12-4,.,12,.,TGTGCCAGCAGTTTTGGGCACAATGAGCAGTTCTTC,CASSFGHNEQFF
TRBJ1-2,TRBV6-5,.,13,.,TGTGCCAGCAGTCCACGGACAGTCTATGGCTACACCTTC,CASSPRTVYGYTF
TRBJ1-3,TRBV6-5,.,13,.,TGTGCCACCTCGGGGGGCGCCGGAAACACCATATATTTT,CATSGGAGNTIYF
TRBJ2-7,TRBV19,.,17,.,TGTGCCAGTAGCGACCCGACAGGCCCAATAAGCTCCTACGAGCAGTACTTC,CASSDPTGPISSYEQYF